This is a list of T cell receptor beta chains from one sample in a study of response to subunit inactivated influenza vaccine. TCRdb ran MiXCR on the RT-PCR reads and lists one entry per CDR3 protein. The sample records about 570,000 distinct CDR3 sequences, about 11% being singletons. Separately, the same data were catalogued under a study of T cells expressing NK-cell markers.

Source: PBMCs from blood, taken on the day of vaccination. The receptor source for this set is a man aged 50-59 years who received an inactivated influenza vaccine. CDR3s include the opening cysteine and the closing phenylalanine or tryptophan. Fields, in order: V gene, clone size, D gene, J gene, CDR3 protein, CDR3 DNA. D genes are given only for firm matches. A clone size is listed for some rows: how often the clone was seen (once, few, many), or a class if it is expanded.

TRBV20-1	few	TRBD1	TRBJ1-6	CSARRQGDNSPLHF	TGCAGTGCTAGAAGACAGGGGGATAATTCACCCCTCCACTTT
TRBV25-1	NA	TRBD2	TRBJ2-3	CASSVPWAGVEDTQYF	TGTGCCAGCAGTGTCCCCTGGGCGGGGGTAGAAGATACGCAGTATTTT
TRBV2	NA	TRBD1	TRBJ2-2	CASTMGQATGELFF	TGTGCCAGCACCATGGGACAGGCCACCGGGGAGCTGTTTTTT
TRBV20-1	NA	TRBD1	TRBJ1-2	CSATRDRDLLGYGYTF	TGCAGTGCTACCCGGGACAGGGACCTTCTAGGGTATGGCTACACCTTC
TRBV15	NA	NA	TRBJ1-4	CATSRPTEVEKLFF	TGTGCCACCAGCAGGCCTACCGAGGTTGAAAAACTGTTTTTT
TRBV2	few	TRBD2	TRBJ2-4	CASMQLALGKNIQYF	TGTGCCAGCATGCAACTAGCGCTAGGTAAAAACATTCAGTACTTC
TRBV3-1	few	NA	TRBJ1-5	CASSQSTSNQPQHF	TGTGCCAGCAGCCAATCGACAAGCAATCAGCCCCAGCATTTT
TRBV5-1	few	TRBD1	TRBJ1-1	CASSRGQSTEAFF	TGCGCCAGCAGCAGGGGACAGTCCACTGAAGCTTTCTTT
TRBV20-1	NA	TRBD1	TRBJ1-2	CSPQGTNYGYTF	TGCAGCCCACAGGGGACTAACTATGGCTACACCTTC
TRBV9	many	NA	TRBJ2-5	CASSVRQEGTQYF	TGTGCCAGCAGCGTACGCCAGGAGGGGACCCAGTACTTC
TRBV5-1	many	TRBD1	TRBJ2-3	CASSRDRGTDTQYF	TGCGCCAGCAGCAGGGACAGGGGAACAGATACGCAGTATTTT
TRBV6-4	few	TRBD1	TRBJ2-3	CASSSQGARTDTQYF	TGTGCCAGCAGTTCACAGGGGGCTCGCACAGATACGCAGTATTTT
TRBV28	NA	NA	TRBJ1-2	CASSSTGLRGYTF	TGTGCCAGCAGCTCCACAGGGTTACGTGGCTACACCTTC
TRBV10-3	many	TRBD1	TRBJ2-5	CAISDLGGRQETQYF	TGTGCCATCAGTGACTTAGGGGGCAGACAAGAGACCCAGTACTTC
TRBV5-6	many	NA	TRBJ1-1	CASSLIQELGYTEAFF	TGTGCCAGCAGCTTGATCCAGGAACTAGGGTACACTGAAGCTTTCTTT
TRBV5-1	NA	TRBD1	TRBJ2-5	CASSHEDRGETQYF	TGCGCCAGCAGCCACGAGGACAGGGGAGAGACCCAGTACTTC
TRBV6-1	few	NA	TRBJ2-1	CASQWTEGMEQFF	TGTGCCAGCCAGTGGACGGAGGGAATGGAGCAGTTCTTC
TRBV7-9	NA	NA	TRBJ2-2	CASSPPDSDGELFF	TGTGCCAGCAGCCCCCCGGACTCAGACGGGGAGCTGTTTTTT
TRBV6-2/TRBV6-3	few	NA	TRBJ2-1	CASSFVRSLSYNEQFF	TGTGCCAGCAGTTTTGTGCGGTCCTTATCCTACAATGAGCAGTTCTTC
TRBV3-1	NA	NA	TRBJ1-6	CASSQDGHSDSPLHF	TGTGCCAGCAGCCAAGATGGGCACTCGGATTCACCCCTCCACTTT
TRBV20-1	many	TRBD2	TRBJ2-7	CSARTSGSYEQYF	TGCAGCGCCCGGACTAGCGGCTCCTACGAGCAGTACTTC
TRBV5-1	NA	NA	TRBJ1-2	CASSSASWEAYGYTF	TGCGCCAGCAGCTCCGCCAGCTGGGAGGCCTATGGCTACACCTTC
TRBV3-1	NA	NA	TRBJ1-6	CASSQVPGISYNSPLHF	TGTGCCAGCAGCCAAGTCCCGGGAATCTCCTATAATTCACCCCTCCACTTT
TRBV27	NA	NA	TRBJ1-2	CASSLLAGKNYGYTF	TGTGCCAGCAGTTTATTGGCGGGGAAGAACTATGGCTACACCTTC
TRBV5-1	NA	NA	TRBJ2-3	CASSWPTGRRTDTQYF	TGCGCCAGCAGCTGGCCCACGGGTCGGCGCACAGATACGCAGTATTTT
TRBV29-1	NA	TRBD1	TRBJ2-7	CSVLRTGVEQYF	TGCAGCGTGCTCCGGACAGGGGTAGAGCAGTACTTC
TRBV7-6	few	TRBD2	TRBJ2-1	CASSLSGAIPTYNEQFF	TGTGCCAGCAGTCTTAGCGGGGCCATCCCTACCTACAATGAGCAGTTCTTC
TRBV10-3	few	NA	TRBJ1-5	CAISEFQGRLGNQPQHF	TGTGCCATCAGTGAGTTTCAGGGGCGCTTAGGCAATCAGCCCCAGCATTTT
TRBV28	few	TRBD2	TRBJ2-7	CASSTLPRRSGRGRSYEQYF	TGTGCCAGCAGTACACTCCCTCGTAGAAGCGGGAGAGGTCGGTCCTACGAGCAGTACTTC
TRBV14	NA	TRBD1	TRBJ2-4	CASSPGTATWDIQYF	TGTGCCAGCAGCCCCGGGACAGCGACCTGGGACATTCAGTACTTC
TRBV13	NA	TRBD2	TRBJ2-7	CASSLGSGNNYEQYF	TGTGCCAGCAGCTTAGGTAGCGGGAACAATTACGAGCAGTACTTC
TRBV10-2	NA	TRBD1	TRBJ1-6	CASSETGTGVSPLHF	TGCGCCAGCAGTGAGACCGGGACAGGGGTTTCACCCCTCCACTTT
TRBV7-2	NA	TRBD2	TRBJ2-7	CASRLVAGASYEQYF	TGTGCCAGCAGACTAGTAGCGGGAGCCTCCTACGAGCAGTACTTC
TRBV20-1	few	TRBD1	TRBJ1-3	CSAGTGNSGNTIYF	TGCAGTGCTGGGACAGGCAACTCTGGAAACACCATATATTTT
TRBV20-1	few	TRBD2	TRBJ2-3	CSAREVSGGRGTDTQYF	TGCAGTGCTAGAGAAGTCAGCGGGGGGAGGGGCACAGATACGCAGTATTTT
TRBV24-1	NA	NA	TRBJ2-5	CATSPNKRYQETQYF	TGTGCCACCAGCCCCAATAAGAGATACCAAGAGACCCAGTACTTC
TRBV4-2	few	TRBD2	TRBJ2-1	CASSQDRTSGRRNEQFF	TGTGCCAGCAGCCAAGATCGGACTAGCGGGAGGCGCAATGAGCAGTTCTTC
TRBV12-3/TRBV12-4	NA	NA	TRBJ1-1	CASKLKAGPAFF	TGTGCCAGCAAATTAAAAGCAGGCCCAGCTTTCTTT
TRBV5-1	many	NA	TRBJ1-2	CASSLERGTHGYTF	TGCGCCAGCAGCTTGGAACGGGGAACCCATGGCTACACCTTC
TRBV5-1	many	NA	TRBJ2-3	CASSYKGSSTDTQYF	TGCGCCAGCAGCTACAAGGGTAGCAGCACAGATACGCAGTATTTT
TRBV21-1	few	NA	TRBJ2-7	CASSRVQLYEQYF	TGTGCCAGCAGCAGAGTCCAACTTTACGAGCAGTACTTC
TRBV6-2/TRBV6-3	NA	NA	TRBJ1-1	CASRKTDTEAFF	TGTGCCAGCAGGAAGACCGACACTGAAGCTTTCTTT
TRBV5-1	few	NA	TRBJ2-5	CASSFRDPDQETQYF	TGCGCCAGCAGCTTCCGGGACCCGGACCAGGAGACCCAGTACTTC
TRBV12-3/TRBV12-4	NA	NA	TRBJ1-3	CASSLPPGDLLHLSGNTIYF	TGTGCCAGCAGTTTACCCCCTGGAGACCTTTTGCACTTGTCTGGAAACACCATATATTTT
TRBV20-1	NA	NA	TRBJ2-5	CSAFPLGRGETQYF	TGCAGTGCTTTCCCTCTCGGGAGAGGGGAGACCCAGTACTTC
TRBV12-3/TRBV12-4	NA	TRBD1	TRBJ2-3	CASSRYRQGRDTQYF	TGTGCCAGCAGTCGCTACCGACAGGGCCGAGATACGCAGTATTTT